The source of this T cell receptor (beta chain) is a study of Ad26.COV2.S vaccination and SARS-CoV-2 variants listed by TCRdb under 2021. Some background on the complete study: Vaccine-arm donors came from COV1001, a multicentre, randomized, double-blind, placebo-controlled phase I-IIa trial of Ad26.COV2.S in healthy adults. The TCR-sequenced set comprised approximately 32 samples: approximately 19 Ad26.COV2.S vaccine recipients, 5 placebo recipients and 8 SARS-CoV-2 convalescent individuals. Dosing of Ad26.COV2.S was intramuscular, at either 5x10^10 or 1x10^11 viral particles, delivered as one shot or as two shots spaced 56 days apart. Sequencing of the TCRbeta repertoire served to evaluate the specificity and breadth of SARS-CoV-2-reactive T cell receptors following Ad26.COV2.S vaccination. Trial participants were randomized into five groups of five, in which low-dose or high-dose Ad26.COV2.S was given once or twice, or placebo was given on both occasions. Throughout the experiments and outcome assessment, investigators stayed blinded to trial group allocation.

From the cysteine through the phenylalanine, the CDR3 covers 14 amino acids. Only the CDR3 region is kept as DNA, spanning 42 bases read in frame from base 1. V loses 1 base, J loses 4 bases, and the germline ends lie 10 bases apart. The germline V gene specifies SNHLY as CDR1 and FYNNEI as CDR2. The paper's findings and limits, for the study overall: After vaccination, substantial breadth of spike-specific CD8+ and CD4+ T cell responses was reported. According to the authors, total T cell responses may have been underestimated by the TCR breadth and depth analyses. Ad26.COV2.S recipients had higher spike-specific TCR breadth than placebo recipients (P = 0.0014). Vaccine and placebo recipients had similar non-spike TCR breadth, a finding consistent with the vaccine containing only spike. Comparing responses between vaccine doses or regimens was not something the study was powered to do.

The treatment or condition label corresponds to: 19 received Ad26.COV2.S at low or high dose, single or two shots; 5 received placebo; per-sample allocation not given. For vaccine and placebo recipients, repertoires were sequenced using samples collected on day 63 after the first injection. Cohort 1b enrolled about two dozen adults aged 18-55 years at a single site in Boston, USA, between 29 July and 7 August 2020. Ad26.COV2.S was a replication-incompetent adenovirus type 26 vector that expressed a prefusion-stabilized SARS-CoV-2 spike protein derived from the original Wuhan strain. Note on this clone: The antigen it binds to is not known. Base quality data are lacking; no much larger clone is found one base away.

TCRbeta CDR3 regions were sequenced with the immunoSEQ Assay. After extraction, genomic DNA underwent amplification by bias-controlled multiplex PCR, followed by high-throughput sequencing. As for the original processing: To quantify the absolute abundance of every unique TCRbeta CDR3 region, sequences were collapsed and filtered. T cell fraction was estimated by normalizing TCRbeta template counts to usable DNA, which was measured by amplifying reference genes present in all nucleated cells. Repertoire TCRs were annotated as SARS-CoV-2-specific by exact matching of V gene, CDR3 amino acid sequence and J gene to a known reactive TCR set. The reference SARS-CoV-2 TCR set came from MIRA and was filtered for enrichment in COVID-19-positive ImmuneCODE repertoires, removing public or cross-reactive TCRs. Using the MIRA antigens, annotated TCRs were further analysed by specific ORF or by position within an ORF. Breadth was defined as annotated unique rearrangements over total unique productive rearrangements; depth was the summed frequency of those rearrangements. Two-sided Wilcoxon rank-sum tests were used to compare TCR breadth between groups. Not all clones reach the TCRdb copy of this immuneACCESS table, which keeps in-frame sequences only. Checked studies attribute under half of the gap to unresolved V genes and leave the rest unexplained. V and J calls and clone size are as listed in that table; D and trimming were resolved from the DNA. This sample lists about 400,000 clones; roughly 90% were detected once. Over 1.5% of the sample belongs to the ten largest clones.

Specimen: peripheral blood, collected in a trial of Ad26.COV2.S vaccine versus placebo. This sequence originates from a person aged 18-65 years who received the Ad26.COV2.S COVID-19 vaccine or a placebo. Recombination connected TRBV2 to TRBJ2-5; a weak D assignment points to TRBD2 (5 bases agree). CDR3 region: CASSEGLAGETQYF. The sequenced DNA: TGTGCCAGCAGTGAAGGGCTAGCCGGAGAGACCCAGTACTTC.